Sequencing of this T cell receptor beta chain was carried out in a study of T cell responses to AZD1222 COVID-19 vaccine. Findings and limits, study-wide: Spike-specific TCR breadth and depth went up after people got two AZD1222 doses.

Germline V lookup: CDR1 MNHEY, CDR2 SVGAGI. The CDR3 contains 14 residues. With 6 bases removed from V and 6 bases from J, the gap between germline ends came to 17 bases. This clone occurred a few times. The antigen remains unidentified. Sequencing was performed with immunoSEQ multiplex PCR; in TCRdb, only in-frame clones are kept and a portion is missing. Of 170,000 or so clones listed, about nine tenths are singletons. The sample was peripheral blood, taken on day 0 of AZD1222 vaccination. The TCR originated in an adult in good health. J is TRBJ1-2 and V is TRBV6-5; weak D call: TRBD1 (5 bases). CDR3 bases: TGTGCCAGCAGACCCCCAGGGAATTGGCATGGCTACACCTTC. Its translation: CASRPPGNWHGYTF.